Listed below are T cell receptor beta chains from one sample, sequenced in a study of T cells in Graves' hyperthyroidism and ophthalmopathy. TCRdb called the multiplex PCR reads again in MiXCR, with one record for every CDR3 protein. Among some 250,000 distinct CDR3 sequences listed, roughly 15% were seen once. The sample comprised blood. The receptor source for this set is a woman between 50 and 59 years old with Graves' hyperthyroidism that later progressed to Graves' ophthalmopathy. CDR3s include the opening cysteine and the closing phenylalanine or tryptophan. Fields, in order: CDR3 protein, V gene.

CDR3aa: CATGAWGGGTQETQYF; v_gene: TRBV15
CDR3aa: CASMRTSSDNEQFF; v_gene: TRBV6-1
CDR3aa: CASRAGTGGYQPQHF; v_gene: TRBV28
CDR3aa: CASSRTSTEQFF; v_gene: TRBV7-3
CDR3aa: CASSLRTGGVVGYTF; v_gene: TRBV3-1
CDR3aa: CASSSDSHGEPQHF; v_gene: TRBV7-8
CDR3aa: CASSYLSSSTDTQYF; v_gene: TRBV7-9
CDR3aa: CSAGRDTQYF; v_gene: TRBV20-1
CDR3aa: CASSTGQGAVQPQHF; v_gene: TRBV6-5
CDR3aa: CATSDTSGAYEQYF; v_gene: TRBV24-1
CDR3aa: CASSPTIGDTGELFF; v_gene: TRBV5-1
CDR3aa: CSAGSSNQPQHF; v_gene: TRBV20-1
CDR3aa: CASRSDRDINREQYF; v_gene: TRBV19
CDR3aa: CASSLSVQAEAFF; v_gene: TRBV12-3/TRBV12-4
CDR3aa: CASSEGTWTYEQYF; v_gene: TRBV25-1
CDR3aa: CASSWAGTGGDADTQYF; v_gene: TRBV5-1
CDR3aa: CASRPAFTGPGANVLTF; v_gene: TRBV6-2/TRBV6-3
CDR3aa: CASSMARGAGYTF; v_gene: TRBV19
CDR3aa: CASSRDRTSTDTQYF; v_gene: TRBV12-3/TRBV12-4
CDR3aa: CASSESVAGRDEQFF; v_gene: TRBV10-2
CDR3aa: CSAVGGNTEAFF; v_gene: TRBV20-1
CDR3aa: CAIKWRGLFDEQFF; v_gene: TRBV10-3
CDR3aa: CASMSPLGRDGTQYF; v_gene: TRBV2
CDR3aa: CASSREGGEQYF; v_gene: TRBV3-1
CDR3aa: CASSVEGSTDTQYF; v_gene: TRBV9
CDR3aa: CASSHLGTADGYTF; v_gene: TRBV5-1
CDR3aa: CASSFNGALNEQFF; v_gene: TRBV5-1
CDR3aa: CAWSVRGPPLHF; v_gene: TRBV30
CDR3aa: CASSRDRDQETQYF; v_gene: TRBV28